A selection of T cell receptor beta chains follows, all from one sample in a study of T-cell memory formation after mild COVID-19. TCRdb re-called the 5' RACE reads with MiXCR, one entry per CDR3 protein. This sample has 310,000 or so distinct CDR3 sequences, with approximately 16% found just once. What was sequenced was PBMCs or a T cell subset sorted from them (not recorded which). The origin of the receptors is a man between 18 and 35 years old who had mild COVID-19 (a few samples of this study predate the infection). Cell type and time point are not known. CDR3s include the opening cysteine and the closing phenylalanine or tryptophan. D genes are given only for firm matches. Rows may omit the clone size; those that give it use once, few, many or a size class.

d_call | j_call | v_call | clone_size | cdr3_nt | cdr3_aa
NA | TRBJ2-7 | TRBV7-7 | NA | TGTGCCAGCAGCTTAGCGACAGGCAGGTCCTACGAGCAGTACTTC | CASSLATGRSYEQYF
TRBD1 | TRBJ1-1 | TRBV6-2/TRBV6-3 | few | TGTGCCAGCAGTTCGGACAGGGGGGGTGAAGCTTTCTTT | CASSSDRGGEAFF
NA | TRBJ1-1 | TRBV20-1 | NA | TGCAGTGCTACTGGACACGACACTGAAGCTTTCTTT | CSATGHDTEAFF
NA | TRBJ1-1 | TRBV28 | NA | TGTGCCAGCAGGCACAGCCCGCGGCGGATGAACACTGAAGCTTTCTTT | CASRHSPRRMNTEAFF
NA | TRBJ1-1 | TRBV20-1 | few | TGCAGTGCTAGAACCGGGACGGTGAACACTGAAGCTTTCTTT | CSARTGTVNTEAFF
NA | TRBJ2-2 | TRBV6-2/TRBV6-3 | NA | TGTGCCAGCTCCCCCTTGGGGGCGGTTCTGACCGGGGAGCTGTTTTTT | CASSPLGAVLTGELFF
TRBD1 | TRBJ1-1 | TRBV19 | few | TGTGCCAGTAGTAAAACAGGGGCCACTGAAGCTTTCTTT | CASSKTGATEAFF
NA | TRBJ2-3 | TRBV20-1 | NA | TGCAGTGCTAGAACCCAGGCCAGGAAAGATACGCAGTATTTT | CSARTQARKDTQYF
TRBD1 | TRBJ1-1 | TRBV12-3/TRBV12-4 | many | TGTGCCAGCAGTTTCAGGGGGCTGCCTGAAGCTTTCTTT | CASSFRGLPEAFF
NA | TRBJ2-1 | TRBV7-2 | NA | TGTGCCAGCAGCTTAGACCCCCCCTTACGGGGAGAGCAGTTCTTC | CASSLDPPLRGEQFF
NA | TRBJ2-3 | TRBV29-1 | NA | TGCAGCGTTGAAGGGCGGGGGCCGCGCACAGATACGCAGTATTTT | CSVEGRGPRTDTQYF
TRBD1 | TRBJ2-7 | TRBV11-2 | few | TGTGCCAGCAGCCCTCGACAGGGTAGTGACGAGCAGTACTTC | CASSPRQGSDEQYF
TRBD1 | TRBJ1-2 | TRBV7-9 | NA | TGTGCCAGCAGCTCGACAGGGATCGGCTATGGCTACACCTTC | CASSSTGIGYGYTF
NA | TRBJ2-7 | TRBV5-1 | few | TGCGCCAGCAGCTGGGGTTACGGGGGGCATGTTTACGAGCAGTACTTC | CASSWGYGGHVYEQYF
NA | TRBJ2-1 | TRBV5-1 | NA | TGCGCCAGCAGCTTGGAACGGCTCAACAATGAGCAGTTCTTC | CASSLERLNNEQFF
TRBD1 | TRBJ2-1 | TRBV18 | few | TGTGCCAGCTCACCAGAAGGGACAGGGGCGTGGAATGAGCAGTTCTTC | CASSPEGTGAWNEQFF
TRBD1 | TRBJ1-5 | TRBV6-5 | NA | TGTGCCAGCAGTTACTCCGGGACAGGGAGCAATCAGCCCCAGCATTTT | CASSYSGTGSNQPQHF
TRBD2 | TRBJ2-5 | TRBV9 | NA | TGTGCCAGCAGCCCCCAGCGGGGGTTCCAAGAGACCCAGTACTTC | CASSPQRGFQETQYF
TRBD1 | TRBJ1-5 | TRBV5-1 | few | TGCGCCAGCAGCTTGGTACAGGGGGGTCAGCCCCAGCATTTT | CASSLVQGGQPQHF
TRBD1 | TRBJ2-7 | TRBV20-1 | NA | TGCAGTGCTAGAACCCGCCGGGACAGGGTCTCCGAGCAGTACTTC | CSARTRRDRVSEQYF
TRBD1 | TRBJ1-1 | TRBV12-3/TRBV12-4 | NA | TGTGCCAGCACTACGACAGGGATCGTCTGGAGGGACACTGAAGCTTTCTTT | CASTTTGIVWRDTEAFF
TRBD2 | TRBJ2-3 | TRBV12-3/TRBV12-4 | few | TGTGCCAGCAGCCCCGGGACTTCCGGGGGGGATACGCAGTATTTT | CASSPGTSGGDTQYF
TRBD1 | TRBJ2-5 | TRBV5-1 | NA | TGCGCCAGCAGCTTGGAGGACAGGCTACAAGAGACCCAGTACTTC | CASSLEDRLQETQYF
TRBD1 | TRBJ2-6 | TRBV29-1 | few | TGCAGCGTCCTACAGGGGGCTGGGGCCAACGTCCTGACTTTC | CSVLQGAGANVLTF
NA | TRBJ2-2 | TRBV7-7 | few | TGTGCCAGCAGCTTAGGTGGGGACAACACCGGGGAGCTGTTTTTT | CASSLGGDNTGELFF
NA | TRBJ1-2 | TRBV4-3 | few | TGCGCCAGCAGCCAAGAGGTCGCGAGCGAGGGCAGCTATGGCTACACCTTC | CASSQEVASEGSYGYTF
NA | TRBJ2-3 | TRBV7-9 | few | TGTGCCAGCAGCTTTGGGGGTGCTCCGCAGTATTTT | CASSFGGAPQYF
NA | TRBJ1-2 | TRBV6-5 | few | TGTGCCAGCAAGGCAGGGGACCACCCGGGGTATGGCTACACCTTC | CASKAGDHPGYGYTF
TRBD1 | TRBJ1-5 | TRBV6-2/TRBV6-3 | many | TGTGCCAGCAGTTACCCACGACAGGGGGCAATATCGTTTCAGCATTTT | CASSYPRQGAISFQHF
NA | TRBJ2-2 | TRBV6-5 | NA | TGTGCCAGCAGTTACTGGGGGACCGGGGAGCTGTTTTTT | CASSYWGTGELFF
TRBD1 | TRBJ2-2 | TRBV12-3/TRBV12-4 | many | TGTGCCAGCAGCCCTCGGGACAGAGGAACCGGGGAGCTGTTTTTT | CASSPRDRGTGELFF